Each of the 6 T cell receptor beta chains below was sequenced from the same sample in a study of T cell changes during pregnancy in multiple sclerosis. TCRdb's copy holds only in-frame clones and misses some; the assay was immunoSEQ multiplex PCR. The sample holds more than 55,000 clones, about nine tenths seen once. The sample consisted of peripheral blood, taken in the second trimester of pregnancy. The source of these receptors is a female donor with multiple sclerosis, enrolled in a pregnancy study.

The chain uses TRBV5-4 and TRBJ1-2, with TRBD1 matching over 7 bases. The junction had 16 bases not matched to a gene; V was cut back by 3 bases and J by 8 bases. The germline V gene has CDR1 SGHNT and CDR2 YYREEE (reference sequence). This CDR3 spans 16 amino acids. CDR3 bases: TGTGCCAGCAGCTCCCTGTCGGACAGGACCTTCGGGGGCTACACCTTC. Amino acid sequence: CASSSLSDRTFGGYTF.

The rearrangement joins TRBV5-1 to TRBJ2-5; D perhaps matches TRBD2 (5 bases). The CDR3 consists of 14 residues. Germline CDR1 and CDR2: SGHRS and YFSETQ. Trimming took off 3 bases at V and 1 base at J, with 10 bases between the two ends. The CDR3 sequence is CASSSGRVQETQYF. The DNA of the CDR3 is TGCGCCAGCAGCTCTGGGAGAGTCCAAGAGACCCAGTACTTC.

CDR3 sequence: CASSLSLLGSGSLGEQFF. The DNA for the CDR3 is TGTGCCAGCAGCTTATCCCTGCTGGGTAGCGGGAGCTTAGGTGAGCAGTTCTTC. This chain uses TRBV7-9 with TRBJ2-1; TRBD2 agrees at 9 bases. V lost 2 bases and J lost 9; bases outside the gene matches: 17. Per the germline V gene, CDR1 is SEHNR and CDR2 is FQNEAQ (reference sequence). This CDR3 has 18 residues.

This clone was counted a single time. The rearrangement joins TRBV4-2 to TRBJ2-7; D may be TRBD2 (6 bases). In germline, CDR1 is LGHNA, CDR2 YNFKEQ. This CDR3 contains 15 residues. Trimming took 5 bases from V and 0 from J, leaving 14 bases between them. The CDR3 DNA reads TGTGCCAGCAGCTCCCGACGGGGGAGCTCCTACGAGCAGTACTTC. Translated, it gives CASSSRRGSSYEQYF.

This chain uses TRBV5-1 with TRBJ2-3, with D maybe TRBD1 (5 bases). V lost 2 bases, J lost 10 bases, and 23 bases lay in between. Germline CDR1 is SGHRS and CDR2 is YFSETQ. This CDR3 contains 16 residues. CDR3 in DNA: TGCGCCAGCAGCTTCTCCCCCAGGGCCAATTTTAATGCGCAGTATTTT. It is translated as CASSFSPRANFNAQYF.

This chain connects TRBV6-6 to TRBJ1-6; 9 bases match TRBD1. V lost 6 bases to trimming and J lost 9 bases; unmatched junction nucleotides: 9. This CDR3 has 15 amino acids. Germline V CDR1 and CDR2: MNHNY, SVGAGI (reference sequence). The CDR3 protein is CASRPGDREASPLHF. The CDR3, as DNA: TGTGCCAGCAGGCCTGGGGACAGGGAGGCTTCACCCCTCCACTTT.